A single sample is the source of the 7 T cell receptor beta chains below, sequenced in a study of neurological immune-mediated disorders. Time point: longitudinal time-point 1 (baseline). Via MiXCR, TCRdb re-called the 5' RACE reads, giving one row per CDR3 protein. The sample consists of about 49,000 distinct CDR3 sequences, 9% to 10% of them appearing once. Material: PBMCs. The receptors were sampled from a woman in her thirties or forties in good health.

This clonotype was found many times. The chain recombines TRBV7-2 with TRBJ1-1; D gene ambiguous. CDR1 is SGHTA, CDR2 FQGNSA, per germline. Deletions cut 5 bases from V and 0 bases from J, with 10 bases between. This CDR3 comprises 14 residues. As DNA, the CDR3 is TGTGCCAGCAGCCCCCGCCCTTTGAACACTGAAGCTTTCTTT. Translating it yields CASSPRPLNTEAFF.

This clonotype was observed at least ten times. The V call is TRBV27, the J call TRBJ2-3, with D tentatively TRBD2 (5 bases). The germline V and J ends were trimmed by 2 bases and 6 bases, with 6 bases remaining between them. This CDR3 is 12 amino acids long. Germline loops: CDR1 MNHEY, CDR2 SMNVEV (reference sequence). The CDR3 reads CASSLRDDTQYF. The CDR3 bases are TGTGCCAGCAGTTTACGGGATGATACGCAGTATTTT.

There are many counts of this clonotype. This chain connects TRBV7-2 to TRBJ2-1, with D maybe TRBD1 (5 bases). Germline-derived CDR1 and CDR2 are SGHTA and FQGNSA. This CDR3 is 13 amino acids long. The V gene lost 3 bases and the J gene lost 10 bases, with 13 bases spanning the gap. CDR3 DNA: TGTGCCAGCAGCTTTTCTGAGGACACGGAGCAGTTCTTC. It specifies CASSFSEDTEQFF.

This clonotype was counted many times. V usage is TRBV4-3 and J usage is TRBJ2-3, with 12 bases that match TRBD2. The CDR3 runs 20 residues. The ends lost 0 bases at V and 2 bases at J; junction bases unmatched: 12. Germline CDR1 is LGHNA and CDR2 is YSLEER. CDR3 in DNA: TGCGCCAGCAGCCAAGATCGATCGCTAGCGGGGGGGGGCCCCACAGATACGCAGTATTTT. Encoded protein: CASSQDRSLAGGGPTDTQYF.

This clonotype occurred many times. The V gene is TRBV29-1, the J gene TRBJ1-5; no definite D call. This CDR3 has 15 amino acids. V was shortened by 1 base and J by 1 base, with 11 bases between the two germline ends. Germline CDR1 is SQVTM and CDR2 is ANQGSEA. The CDR3 nucleotides read TGCAGCGTTGAAGCTGGGCTGGGGAGCAATCAGCCCCAGCATTTT. This encodes CSVEAGLGSNQPQHF.

This clonotype was recorded a few times. This rearrangement joins TRBV6-2 or TRBV6-3 to TRBJ2-5; 8 positions agree with TRBD2. This CDR3 region has 16 residues. The germline gives CDR1 MNHEY, CDR2 SVGEGT. J gave up 7 bases and V 7 bases, and 17 bases lay outside the gene matches. CDR3 in amino acids: CASTPVRTSSTGTQYF. For the CDR3, the DNA is TGTGCCAGCACCCCGGTGAGGACTAGCTCAACGGGGACCCAGTACTTC.

As regards this clonotype: Relative to the germline gene, one junction end is altered; a read error may explain this. This chain links TRBV7-8 with TRBJ2-7; the D is unclear. The CDR3 contains 14 residues. Germline V gene lookup returns CDR1 SGHVS and CDR2 FQNEAQ. CDR3 loop: CASSLEQISYERYF. CDR3 coding DNA: TGTGCCAGCAGCTTGGAACAGATTTCATACGAGCGGTACTTC.